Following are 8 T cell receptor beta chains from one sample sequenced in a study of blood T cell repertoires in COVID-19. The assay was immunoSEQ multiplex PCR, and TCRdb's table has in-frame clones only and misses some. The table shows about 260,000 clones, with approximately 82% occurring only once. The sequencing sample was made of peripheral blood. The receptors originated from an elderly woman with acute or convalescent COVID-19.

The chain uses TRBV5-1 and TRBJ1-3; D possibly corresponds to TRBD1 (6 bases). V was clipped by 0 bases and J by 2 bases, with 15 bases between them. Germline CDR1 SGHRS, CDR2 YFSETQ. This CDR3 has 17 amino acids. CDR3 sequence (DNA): TGCGCCAGCAGCTTGGAAGGTGCGGGGGCGGCTGGAAACACCATATATTTT. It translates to CASSLEGAGAAGNTIYF. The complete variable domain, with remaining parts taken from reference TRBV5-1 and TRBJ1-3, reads KAGVTQTPRYLIKTRGQQVTLSCSPISGHRSVSWYQQTPGQGLQFLFEYFSETQRNKGNFPGRFSGRQFSNSRSEMNVSTLELGDSALYLCASSLEGAGAAGNTIYFGEGSWLTVV.

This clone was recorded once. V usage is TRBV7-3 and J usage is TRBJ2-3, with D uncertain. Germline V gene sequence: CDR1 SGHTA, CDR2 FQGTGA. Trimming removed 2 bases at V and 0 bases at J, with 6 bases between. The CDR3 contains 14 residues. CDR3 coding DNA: TGTGCCAGCAGCTTAGTCCCTAGCACAGATACGCAGTATTTT. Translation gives CASSLVPSTDTQYF. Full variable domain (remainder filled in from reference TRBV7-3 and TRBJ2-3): GAGVSQTPSNKVTEKGKYVELRCDPISGHTALYWYRQSLGQGPEFLIYFQGTGAADDSGLPNDRFFAVRPEGSVSTLKIQRTERGDSAVYLCASSLVPSTDTQYFGPGTRLTVL.

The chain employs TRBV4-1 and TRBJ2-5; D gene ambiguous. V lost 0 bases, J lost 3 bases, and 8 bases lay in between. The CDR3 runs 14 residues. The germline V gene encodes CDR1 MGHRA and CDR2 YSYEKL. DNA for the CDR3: TGCGCCAGCAGCCAAGACCCACTCGAAGAGACCCAGTACTTC. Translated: CASSQDPLEETQYF.

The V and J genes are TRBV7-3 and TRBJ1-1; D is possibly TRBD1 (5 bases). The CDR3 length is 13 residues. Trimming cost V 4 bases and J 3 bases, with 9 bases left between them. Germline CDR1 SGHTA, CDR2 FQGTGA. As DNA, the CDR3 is TGTGCCAGCAGCTCACAGGTATACACTGAAGCTTTCTTT. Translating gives CASSSQVYTEAFF.

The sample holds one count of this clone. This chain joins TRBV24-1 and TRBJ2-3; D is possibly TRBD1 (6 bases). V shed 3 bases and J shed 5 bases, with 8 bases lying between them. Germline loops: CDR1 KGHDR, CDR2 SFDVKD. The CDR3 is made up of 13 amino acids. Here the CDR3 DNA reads TGTGCCACCAGTGATACAGGGAGAGATACGCAGTATTTT. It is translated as CATSDTGRDTQYF.

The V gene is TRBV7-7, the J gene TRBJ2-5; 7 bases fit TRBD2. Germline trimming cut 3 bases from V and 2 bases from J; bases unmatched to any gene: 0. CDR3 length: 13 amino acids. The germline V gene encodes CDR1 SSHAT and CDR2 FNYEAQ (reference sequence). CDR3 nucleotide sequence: TGTGCCAGCAGCTTGGGACTACAAGAGACCCAGTACTTC. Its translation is CASSLGLQETQYF.

The CDR3 DNA reads as TGTGCCAGCAGCCAAGGGCTAGCGGATATCTACGAGCAGTACTTC. It yields the protein CASSQGLADIYEQYF. The chain combines TRBV3-1 (or the pseudogene TRBV3-2) with TRBJ2-7; 7 positions match TRBD2. From germline, CDR1 is LGHDT and CDR2 YNNKEL (reference sequence). V lost 1 base and J lost 3; bases outside the gene matches: 6. CDR3 length equals 15 residues.

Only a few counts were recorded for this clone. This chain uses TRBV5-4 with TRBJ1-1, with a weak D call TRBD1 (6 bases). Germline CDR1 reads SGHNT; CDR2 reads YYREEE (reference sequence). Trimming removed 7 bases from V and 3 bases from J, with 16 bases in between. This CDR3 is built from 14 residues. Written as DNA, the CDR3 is TGTGCCAGCTCAGAACAGGGATTAGACACTGAAGCTTTCTTT. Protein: CASSEQGLDTEAFF.